A selection of T cell receptor beta chains follows, all from one sample in a study of blood T cells in healthy people across ages. TCRdb itself ran the 5' RACE reads through MiXCR, one entry per CDR3 protein. The sample shows about 680,000 distinct CDR3 sequences, about half of them seen only once. Sequenced input: blood. These receptors were collected from a woman aged 60 to 75 in good health. CDR3s include the opening cysteine and the closing phenylalanine or tryptophan. D genes are given only for firm matches. Size values are once, few and many counts, or a class for expanded clones, and some rows have none.

J gene	D gene	CDR3 length	V gene	clone size	CDR3 DNA	CDR3 protein
TRBJ2-5	TRBD2	16	TRBV7-2	.	TGTGCCAGCAGCAGGACTAGCGGGAGGTCGCAAGAGACCCAGTACTTC	CASSRTSGRSQETQYF
TRBJ2-5	.	15	TRBV7-9	.	TGCGCCAGCATCTTGAGGGGTCCGGCGGATGGTGAGCAGTACTTC	CASILRGPADGEQYF
TRBJ2-7	.	14	TRBV28	.	.	CASSFLAGRTGQYF
TRBJ1-2	TRBD1	15	TRBV28	once	TGTGCCAGCAGGTCCTCGGACAGGGGTTCCTATGGCTACACCTTC	CASRSSDRGSYGYTF
TRBJ2-3	.	12	TRBV6-2/TRBV6-3	few	TGTGCCAGCAGTTACTCGCAAGATACGCAGTATTTT	CASSYSQDTQYF
TRBJ2-1	.	14	TRBV4-1	.	TGCGCCAGCAGCCAATCCCCGGCCTACAATGAGCAGTTCTTC	CASSQSPAYNEQFF
TRBJ1-1	.	15	TRBV6-2/TRBV6-3	.	TGTGCCAGCAGTCCCGGGGGGATTTCGAACACTGAAGCTTTCTTT	CASSPGGISNTEAFF
TRBJ2-7	.	13	TRBV28	.	TGTGCCAGCAGTTTACTTCACTCCTACGAGCAGTACTTC	CASSLLHSYEQYF
TRBJ1-6	.	15	TRBV2	.	TGTGCCAGCACCGCGGGGCAGGGCCGTAATTCACCCCTCCACTTT	CASTAGQGRNSPLHF
TRBJ2-7	TRBD2	15	TRBV20-1	.	TGCAGTGCTAGAGATGGCGGGGGGGGCTCCTACGAGCAGTACTTC	CSARDGGGGSYEQYF
TRBJ1-4	.	13	TRBV29-1	.	TGCAGCGTTGAAGATCCTGGGACCGAAAAACTGTTTTTT	CSVEDPGTEKLFF
TRBJ2-3	.	16	TRBV20-1	.	TGCAGTGCTGGCGATAGGGGGAGGGCCCTGACAGATACGCAGTATTTT	CSAGDRGRALTDTQYF
TRBJ2-5	.	13	TRBV10-3	.	TGTGCCATCAGGGGGGACTTTCAAGAGACCCAGTACTTC	CAIRGDFQETQYF
TRBJ1-4	.	16	TRBV7-9	once	TGTGCCAGCAGCTTAGTCTCTGGCGTCCTTGGGGAAAAACTGTTTTTT	CASSLVSGVLGEKLFF
TRBJ2-3	.	13	TRBV6-1	.	TGTGCCAGCAGACGGGACGGCACAGATACGCAGTATTTT	CASRRDGTDTQYF
TRBJ2-7	.	15	TRBV4-1	few	TGCGCCAGCAGCCAAGATGCTCGGGAGCGCTACGAGCAGTACTTC	CASSQDARERYEQYF
TRBJ1-5	.	15	TRBV24-1	.	TGTGCCACCAGTGATGGTCGGGGGCTGGGACAGCCCCAGCATTTT	CATSDGRGLGQPQHF
TRBJ2-4	TRBD1	16	TRBV4-2	few	TGTGCCAGCAGCCAGGGGACAGACCTAGCCAAAAACATTCAGTACTTC	CASSQGTDLAKNIQYF
TRBJ2-5	TRBD1	14	TRBV10-3	few	TGTGCCATCAGGAAATTACAGGGGGATGAGACCCAGTACTTC	CAIRKLQGDETQYF
TRBJ2-5	.	15	TRBV12-3/TRBV12-4	many	TGTGCCAGCAAGCCCCCGGGAATACAAGGGGGGACCCAGTACTTC	CASKPPGIQGGTQYF
TRBJ2-3	TRBD2	17	TRBV27	few	TGTGCCAGTAGACAGACTAGCGGGGGGGATTACACAGATACGCAGTATTTT	CASRQTSGGDYTDTQYF
TRBJ2-1	TRBD2	15	TRBV20-1	few	TGCAGTGCTAGAGACAGACTAGCGGGATATAATGAGCAGTTCTTC	CSARDRLAGYNEQFF
TRBJ2-4	TRBD1	16	TRBV5-5	.	TGTGCCAGCAGCGCACTCCGGGACAGGACCAAAAACATTCAGTACTTC	CASSALRDRTKNIQYF
TRBJ2-6	TRBD2	17	TRBV5-1	.	TGCGCCAGCGGGGGGACTAGCGGGAATTCTGGGGCCAACGTCCTGACTTTC	CASGGTSGNSGANVLTF
TRBJ1-2	.	15	TRBV7-9	few	TGTGCCAGCAGCTTAGAACCTGGGTCAGAATATGGCTACACCTTC	CASSLEPGSEYGYTF
TRBJ1-5	.	13	TRBV28	.	TGTGCCAGCAGAAGGACGGCCTATCAGCCCCAGCATTTT	CASRRTAYQPQHF
TRBJ2-1	.	16	TRBV10-3	few	TGTGCCATCAGTGAGTCAGTAGCACGGGATTCCAATGAGCAGTTCTTC	CAISESVARDSNEQFF
TRBJ2-3	.	13	TRBV5-1	few	TGCGCCAGCACCCCTTCTCCCGGGGATACGCAGTATTTT	CASTPSPGDTQYF
TRBJ2-1	TRBD2	14	TRBV4-3	few	TGCGCCAGCAGCCACAGGCTAGCGGCTAATGAGCAGTTCTTC	CASSHRLAANEQFF